These 18 T cell receptor beta chains originate from one sample sequenced in a study of T cell responses to AZD1222 COVID-19 vaccine. The data were produced by immunoSEQ multiplex PCR, yet TCRdb's version contains in-frame clones alone and is incomplete. The table lists about 160,000 clones, about 89% of them singletons. The sample consisted of peripheral blood, taken on day 0 of AZD1222 vaccination. These TCRs come from an adult in good health.

V and J are TRBV19 and TRBJ2-2; D not certain. Germline CDR1 reads LNHDA; CDR2 reads SQIVND (reference sequence). With 5 bases removed from V and 3 bases from J, the gap between germline ends came to 4 bases. The CDR3 runs 12 residues. The CDR3 DNA is TGTGCCAGTAGTTTGTACACCGGGGAGCTGTTTTTT. It specifies CASSLYTGELFF.

The chain is built from TRBV7-8 and TRBJ1-2, with no clear D. V shed 5 bases and J shed 5 bases, with 12 bases lying between them. This CDR3 has 13 residues. Germline V gives CDR1 SGHVS, CDR2 FQNEAQ. For the CDR3, the DNA is TGTGCCAGCAGCCGAGGGTGGGGATATGGCTACACCTTC. Amino acid sequence: CASSRGWGYGYTF.

This clone was recorded only once. J is TRBJ1-1 and V is TRBV28, with D uncertain. Germline assignment: CDR1 MDHEN and CDR2 SYDVKM. The CDR3 consists of 14 residues. V was trimmed by 6 bases and J by 6 bases, leaving 17 bases between them. This CDR3 is CASSVIQRSSEAFF. CDR3 coding DNA: TGTGCCAGCAGCGTGATACAGCGGTCCTCTGAAGCTTTCTTT. Supplemented by reference TRBV28 and TRBJ1-1, the full variable domain reads DVKVTQSSRYLVKRTGEKVFLECVQDMDHENMFWYRQDPGLGLRLIYFSYDVKMKEKGDIPEGYSVSREKKERFSLILESASTNQTSMYLCASSVIQRSSEAFFGQGTRLTVV.

The J gene is TRBJ2-5, the V gene TRBV13; unclear D gene. This CDR3 has 13 residues. V lost 1 base and J lost 3, with 6 bases in between. Germline V gene data show CDR1 as PRHDT and CDR2 as FYEKMQ (reference sequence). CDR3 sequence reads: CASSLEDEETQYF. CDR3 bases: TGTGCCAGCAGCTTAGAGGATGAAGAGACCCAGTACTTC.

A few counts support this clone. The J gene is TRBJ1-2, the V gene TRBV19; D not resolved. This CDR3 contains 15 residues. The V gene lost 5 bases and the J gene lost 5 bases, with 18 bases spanning the gap. From germline, CDR1 is LNHDA and CDR2 SQIVND (reference sequence). CDR3 loop: CASSAGGRGLYGYTF. The CDR3 nucleotides are TGTGCCAGTAGTGCCGGAGGCCGCGGGCTGTATGGCTACACCTTC.

The genes are TRBV27 and TRBJ2-1; weak D call: TRBD2 (6 bases). The CDR3 contains 17 residues. Germline lookup yields CDR1 MNHEY and CDR2 SMNVEV (reference sequence). Trimming left V 2 bases short and J 4 bases short, with 18 bases between. The CDR3 coding sequence is TGTGCCAGCAGTTTAGAAGGTTGGGCGGGAATATACAATGAGCAGTTCTTC. Translation gives CASSLEGWAGIYNEQFF.

The count of this clone is one. This chain uses TRBV9 with TRBJ2-5, with D maybe TRBD2 (6 bases). Germline V gene data show CDR1 as SGDLS and CDR2 as YYNGEE. V was cut by 4 bases and J by 2 bases, with 15 bases left in between. The CDR3 consists of 15 residues. DNA for the CDR3: TGTGCCAGCAGCCCAACTCTAGCGCCGCAAGAGACCCAGTACTTC. Translating it yields CASSPTLAPQETQYF.

The chain carries TRBV12-3 or TRBV12-4 and TRBJ2-7; D perhaps matches TRBD2 (5 bases). Trimming took off 6 bases at V and 4 bases at J, with 13 bases between the two ends. The CDR3 sequence is 13 residues long. CDR3 sequence: CASSEQDLYEQYF. CDR3 in DNA: TGTGCCAGCAGCGAGCAGGACTTATACGAGCAGTACTTC.

This chain links TRBV7-9 with TRBJ2-2; TRBD1 might be the D (6 bases). Deletions cut 5 bases from V and 0 bases from J, with 13 bases between. The CDR3 is 16 residues long. Germline V gene data show CDR1 as SEHNR and CDR2 as FQNEAQ (reference sequence). CDR3 nucleotides: TGTGCCAGCAGCGCACCAGGGGCCGCGAACACCGGGGAGCTGTTTTTT. Protein: CASSAPGAANTGELFF.

This chain joins TRBV5-3 and TRBJ2-1; D is perhaps TRBD1 or TRBD2 (5 bases each). TRBV5-3 is labeled an ORF, and its function is uncertain. Trimming shortened V by 4 bases and J by 2 bases, and 16 bases separated the two germline ends. CDR3 length equals 16 residues. The CDR3 region has the DNA TGTGCCAGAAGCAAAACCCGGGACCAGACCTACAATGAGCAGTTCTTC. Translation gives CARSKTRDQTYNEQFF.

The chain recombines TRBV6-2 or TRBV6-3 with TRBJ2-1, with D possibly being TRBD2 (5 bases). Germline V gene data show CDR1 as MNHEY and CDR2 as SVGEGT. Trimming shortened V by 5 bases and J by 10 bases, and 18 bases separated the two germline ends. This CDR3 spans 14 amino acids. The CDR3 DNA reads TGTGCCAGCAGTACCCCGGGGTACCGACGGGAGCAGTTCTTC. It translates to CASSTPGYRREQFF.

V and J are TRBV4-1 and TRBJ1-2, with D perhaps TRBD1 (5 bases). Germline CDR1 reads MGHRA; CDR2 reads YSYEKL. The CDR3 loop spans 13 amino acids. V was clipped by 1 base and J by 4 bases, with 7 bases between them. Here the CDR3 reads CASSQAGTYGYTF. The CDR3 bases are TGCGCCAGCAGCCAAGCGGGGACCTATGGCTACACCTTC.

This chain uses TRBV28 with TRBJ1-2; 7 bases map to TRBD1. The trim removed 6 bases at V and 2 bases at J, leaving 9 bases unmatched. The CDR3 spans 15 residues. CDR1 is MDHEN and CDR2 is SYDVKM in the germline V gene. This chain's CDR3 is CASRGGTEKNYGYTF. The CDR3 DNA is TGTGCCAGCAGGGGAGGGACAGAGAAAAACTATGGCTACACCTTC.

The rearrangement joins TRBV6-1 to TRBJ1-6; D is unclear. Germline assignment: CDR1 MNHNS and CDR2 SASEGT. Trimming shortened V by 0 bases and J by 0 bases, and 18 bases separated the two germline ends. The CDR3 is made up of 20 amino acids. CDR3 DNA: TGTGCCAGCAGTGAAGCGGGCTATATGAAGAGTAGCTCCTATAATTCACCCCTCCACTTT. Amino acids: CASSEAGYMKSSSYNSPLHF.

This chain links TRBV15 with TRBJ1-6; no clear D. CDR1 is LNHNV, CDR2 YYDKDF, per germline (reference sequence). The CDR3 spans 13 residues. Trimming took 5 bases from V and 7 from J, leaving 9 bases between them. CDR3 residues: CATSAPGNSPLHF. The CDR3 nucleotides read TGTGCCACCAGCGCCCCTGGGAATTCACCCCTCCACTTT.

This chain connects TRBV6-5 to TRBJ1-3; the match to TRBD1 covers 9 bases. This CDR3 is 13 amino acids long. Germline CDR1 reads MNHEY; CDR2 reads SVGAGI. Trimming cost V 6 bases and J 8 bases; bases outside gene matches: 5. This chain's CDR3 is CASSPDRGYTIYF. The CDR3 DNA follows: TGTGCCAGCAGCCCGGACAGGGGTTACACCATATATTTT.

This clone has just a few counts. This CDR3 is also generated by other DNA sequences in the sample. CDR3 in DNA: TGTGCCAGCAGCTCTAGCGTTTCCTACAATGAGCAGTTCTTC. Amino acids: CASSSSVSYNEQFF. The V gene is TRBV7-3, the J gene TRBJ2-1; weak D call: TRBD2 (6 bases). This CDR3 spans 14 amino acids. The V end was cut by 4 bases, the J end by 1 base, with 8 bases between. Germline V gives CDR1 SGHTA, CDR2 FQGTGA.

J is TRBJ1-1 and V is TRBV29-1, with a tentative D call TRBD1 (6 bases). V gave up 7 bases and J gave up 2 bases, with 14 bases separating them. This CDR3 region has 13 residues. Germline assignment: CDR1 SQVTM and CDR2 ANQGSEA. Written as DNA, the CDR3 is TGCAGCGCCGCCCAGGGGACAAACACTGAAGCTTTCTTT. Its translation is CSAAQGTNTEAFF.